The text below deals with one TCR beta chain. Antigen: not known. V shed 2 bases, J shed 2 bases, and the junction held 12 bases outside the gene matches. The CDR3 is made up of 17 amino acids. Germline V gives CDR1 DFQATT, CDR2 SNEGSKA (reference sequence). The entry originates in a study of post-analysis software for immune sequencing data. The wider study: Some patients lacked subtype; others had relapsing-remitting, secondary progressive or progressive-relapsing disease.

The library was made from cDNA and included unique molecular identifiers. Each sample of roughly 0.9 to 11 million input T cells yielded 500,000 or so cDNA molecules, so each molecule approximated one T cell. TCRdb analysed the PCR reads with MiXCR anew, one entry per CDR3 protein. This table has almost 700,000 distinct CDR3 sequences, 59% appearing once. General observations from the study: Controls showed lower frequencies than patients for several TRBV segments, and TRBV5-6, TRBV5-1 and TRBV20-1 were among these. Multiple sclerosis patients had significantly lower normalized Chao1 diversity than controls. The F measure placed samples prepared in the same batch into strongly shared clusters.

This chain uses TRBV20-1 with TRBJ2-1; 7 bases match TRBD1. The sample was blood. The sequence was collected from a girl aged 2 to 10 with multiple sclerosis. Here the CDR3 reads CSARHTTGAHPYNEQFF. CDR3 DNA: TGCAGTGCTAGACATACAACAGGGGCCCACCCCTACAATGAGCAGTTCTTC.